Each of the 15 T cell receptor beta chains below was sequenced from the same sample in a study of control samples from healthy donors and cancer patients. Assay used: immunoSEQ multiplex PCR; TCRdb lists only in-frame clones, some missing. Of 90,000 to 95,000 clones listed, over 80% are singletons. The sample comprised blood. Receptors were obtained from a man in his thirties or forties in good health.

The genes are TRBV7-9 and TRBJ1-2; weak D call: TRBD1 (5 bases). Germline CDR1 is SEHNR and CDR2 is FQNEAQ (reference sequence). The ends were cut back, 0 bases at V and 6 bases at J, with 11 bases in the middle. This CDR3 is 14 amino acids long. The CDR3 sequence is CASSLAEGNHGYTF. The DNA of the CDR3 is TGTGCCAGCAGCTTAGCGGAGGGGAACCATGGCTACACCTTC.

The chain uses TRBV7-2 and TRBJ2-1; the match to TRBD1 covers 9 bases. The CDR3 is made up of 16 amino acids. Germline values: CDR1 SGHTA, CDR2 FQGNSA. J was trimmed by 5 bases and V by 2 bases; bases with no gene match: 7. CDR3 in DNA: TGTGCCAGCAGCTTACGGGACAGGGTTTATAACAATGAGCAGTTCTTC. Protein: CASSLRDRVYNNEQFF.

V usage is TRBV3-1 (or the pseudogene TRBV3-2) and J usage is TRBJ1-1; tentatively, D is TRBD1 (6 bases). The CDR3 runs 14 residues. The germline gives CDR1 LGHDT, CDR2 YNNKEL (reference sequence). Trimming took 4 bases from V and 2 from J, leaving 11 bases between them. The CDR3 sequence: CASSPQGYNTEAFF. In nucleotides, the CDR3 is TGTGCCAGCAGCCCACAGGGTTATAACACTGAAGCTTTCTTT.

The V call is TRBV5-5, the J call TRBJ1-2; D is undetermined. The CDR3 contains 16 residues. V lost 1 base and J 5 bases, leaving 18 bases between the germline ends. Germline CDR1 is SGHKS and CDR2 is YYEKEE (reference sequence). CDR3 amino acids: CASSLSKDGYLYGYTF. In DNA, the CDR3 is TGTGCCAGCAGCTTGTCCAAGGACGGATACCTATATGGCTACACCTTC.

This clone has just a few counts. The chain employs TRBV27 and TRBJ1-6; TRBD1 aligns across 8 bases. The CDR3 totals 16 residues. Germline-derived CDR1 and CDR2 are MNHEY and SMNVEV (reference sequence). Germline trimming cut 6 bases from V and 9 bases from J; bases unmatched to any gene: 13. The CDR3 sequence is CASRIGGRQGRSPLHF. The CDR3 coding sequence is TGTGCCAGCAGGATAGGGGGCAGACAGGGGCGTTCACCCCTCCACTTT.

CDR3 nucleotides: TGTGCCAGTAGTATGGGGCGGCTGAGCTCTGGGGCCAACGTCCTGACTTTC. This translates into CASSMGRLSSGANVLTF. The genes are TRBV19 and TRBJ2-6, with D possibly being TRBD1 (5 bases). V gave up 3 bases and J gave up 0 bases, with 12 bases separating them. The CDR3 is made up of 17 amino acids. The germline CDR1 and CDR2 sequences are LNHDA and SQIVND (reference sequence). Full variable domain (missing parts from reference TRBV19 and TRBJ2-6): DGGITQSPKYLFRKEGQNVTLSCEQNLNHDAMYWYRQDPGQGLRLIYYSQIVNDFQKGDIAEGYSVSREKKESFPLTVTSAQKNPTAFYLCASSMGRLSSGANVLTFGAGSRLTVL.

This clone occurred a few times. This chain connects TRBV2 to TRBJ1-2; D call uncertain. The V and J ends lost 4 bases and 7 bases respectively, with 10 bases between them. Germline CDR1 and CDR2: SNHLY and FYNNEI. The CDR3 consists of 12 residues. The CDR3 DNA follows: TGTGCCAGCAGTGTGGGATTTAGTGGCTACACCTTC. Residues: CASSVGFSGYTF. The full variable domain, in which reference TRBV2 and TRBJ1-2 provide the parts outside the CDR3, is EPEVTQTPSHQVTQMGQEVILRCVPISNHLYFYWYRQILGQKVEFLVSFYNNEISEKSEIFDDQFSVERPDGSNFTLKIRSTKLEDSAMYFCASSVGFSGYTFGSGTRLTVV.

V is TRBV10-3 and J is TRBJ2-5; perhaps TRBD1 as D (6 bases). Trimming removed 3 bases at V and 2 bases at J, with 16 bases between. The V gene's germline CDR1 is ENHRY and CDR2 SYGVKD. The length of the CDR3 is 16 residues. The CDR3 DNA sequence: TGTGCCATCAGTGACCGGGACACACAATATCAAGAGACCCAGTACTTC. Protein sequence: CAISDRDTQYQETQYF.

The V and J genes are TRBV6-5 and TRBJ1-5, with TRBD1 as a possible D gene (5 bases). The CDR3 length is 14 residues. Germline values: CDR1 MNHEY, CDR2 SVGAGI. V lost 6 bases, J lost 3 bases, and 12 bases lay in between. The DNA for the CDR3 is TGTGCCAGCAGCCCCGGGGCCACCAATCAGCCCCAGCATTTT. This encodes CASSPGATNQPQHF.

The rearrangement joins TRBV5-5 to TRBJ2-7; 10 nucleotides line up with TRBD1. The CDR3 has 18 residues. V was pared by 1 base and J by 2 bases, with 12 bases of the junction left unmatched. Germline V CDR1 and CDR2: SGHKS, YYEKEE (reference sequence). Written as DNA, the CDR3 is TGTGCCAGCAGCTTGACCCTTAGGGGACAGGGGACTCCCTACGAGCAGTACTTC. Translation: CASSLTLRGQGTPYEQYF.

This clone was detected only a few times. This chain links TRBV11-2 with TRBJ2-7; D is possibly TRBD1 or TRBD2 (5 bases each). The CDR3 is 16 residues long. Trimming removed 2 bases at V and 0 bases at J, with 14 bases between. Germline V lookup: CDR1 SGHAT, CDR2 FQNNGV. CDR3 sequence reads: CASSLRDGRSSYEQYF. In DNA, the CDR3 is TGTGCCAGCAGCTTACGGGACGGACGAAGCTCCTACGAGCAGTACTTC. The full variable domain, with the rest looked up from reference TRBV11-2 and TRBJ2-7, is EAGVAQSPRYKIIEKRQSVAFWCNPISGHATLYWYQQILGQGPKLLIQFQNNGVVDDSQLPKDRFSAERLKGVDSTLKIQPAKLEDSAVYLCASSLRDGRSSYEQYFGPGTRLTVT.

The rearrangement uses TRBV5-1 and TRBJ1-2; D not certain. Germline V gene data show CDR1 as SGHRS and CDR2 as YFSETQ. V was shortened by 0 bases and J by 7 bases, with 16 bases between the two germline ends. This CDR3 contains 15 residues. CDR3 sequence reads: CASSLEGSGGGGYTF. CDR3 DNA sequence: TGCGCCAGCAGCTTGGAAGGGTCGGGCGGCGGTGGCTACACCTTC.

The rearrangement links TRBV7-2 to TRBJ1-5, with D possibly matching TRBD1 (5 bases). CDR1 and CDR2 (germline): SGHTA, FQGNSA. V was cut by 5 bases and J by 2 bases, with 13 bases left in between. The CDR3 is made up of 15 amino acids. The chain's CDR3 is CASSRRGSGNQPQHF. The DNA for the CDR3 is TGTGCCAGCAGCAGGAGGGGTTCCGGCAATCAGCCCCAGCATTTT.

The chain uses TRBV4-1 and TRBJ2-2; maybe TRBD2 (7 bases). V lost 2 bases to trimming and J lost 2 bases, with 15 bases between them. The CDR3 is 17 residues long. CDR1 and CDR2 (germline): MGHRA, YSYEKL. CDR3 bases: TGCGCCAGCAGCCAATCAAGCGGGACATCAAACACCGGGGAGCTGTTTTTT. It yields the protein CASSQSSGTSNTGELFF.

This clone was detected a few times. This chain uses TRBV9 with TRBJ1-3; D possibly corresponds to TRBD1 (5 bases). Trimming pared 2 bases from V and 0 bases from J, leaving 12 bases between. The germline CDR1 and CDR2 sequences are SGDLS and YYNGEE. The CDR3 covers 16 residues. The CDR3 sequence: CASSVGRALSGNTIYF. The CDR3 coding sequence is TGTGCCAGCAGCGTGGGACGCGCGCTCTCTGGAAACACCATATATTTT.